These 20 T cell receptor beta chains originate from one sample sequenced in a study of technical replicates of blood from a few donors. Libraries were prepared by immunoSEQ multiplex PCR; TCRdb keeps only in-frame clonotypes and omits some of them. The repertoire holds 70,000 to 75,000 clones, with roughly 94% as singletons. Sequencing was done on a sample of T cells isolated from PBMCs. Every receptor here comes from a human donor in good health.

In DNA form, the CDR3 reads TGTGCCAGCAGCTACCGTGGGGGTAGCGCGGGAGTCAACACCGGGGAGCTGTTTTTT. Its protein is CASSYRGGSAGVNTGELFF. J is TRBJ2-2 and V is TRBV7-7; the match to TRBD2 covers 7 bases. Per the germline V gene, CDR1 is SSHAT and CDR2 is FNYEAQ (reference sequence). This CDR3 is 19 amino acids long. With 4 bases clipped from V and 2 bases from J, the junction kept 16 bases outside the gene matches.

This rearrangement joins TRBV5-1 to TRBJ1-2, with D possibly matching TRBD1 (6 bases). The CDR3 covers 13 residues. Germline CDR1 reads SGHRS; CDR2 reads YFSETQ. Trimming removed 2 bases from V and 8 bases from J, with 13 bases in between. CDR3 region: CASSLGGSGGYTF. CDR3 bases: TGCGCCAGCAGCTTAGGGGGATCGGGAGGCTACACCTTC.

This chain connects TRBV9 to TRBJ1-2; the D is unclear. The germline V gene encodes CDR1 SGDLS and CDR2 YYNGEE. The CDR3 consists of 14 residues. The V and J ends lost 3 bases and 2 bases respectively, with 11 bases between them. The CDR3, as DNA: TGTGCCAGCAGCGAAAGAACGGGGAACTATGGCTACACCTTC. Translated: CASSERTGNYGYTF.

The CDR3 is CASSRRGPYEQYF. CDR3 nucleotide sequence: TGTGCCAGCAGCCGGAGGGGTCCCTACGAGCAGTACTTC. V usage is TRBV5-8 and J usage is TRBJ2-7, with D perhaps TRBD2 (6 bases). Trimming cost V 4 bases and J 2 bases, with 10 bases left between them. CDR3 length: 13 amino acids. The germline V gene has CDR1 SGHTS and CDR2 YDEGEE.

The genes are TRBV6-1 and TRBJ2-7; 10 bases are shared with TRBD1. Germline CDR1 is MNHNS and CDR2 is SASEGT. The CDR3 has 12 residues. V dropped 7 bases and J dropped 6; count of bases not matched to a gene: 3. As DNA, the CDR3 is TGTGCCAGCACTGACAGGGGGCTCGAGCAGTACTTC. Residues: CASTDRGLEQYF.

V usage is TRBV6-1 and J usage is TRBJ2-1; D is unclear. Germline V CDR1 and CDR2: MNHNS, SASEGT. The CDR3 is 14 amino acids. The ends were cut back, 1 base at V and 9 bases at J, with 13 bases in the middle. CDR3 protein: CASSEEWWLSEQFF. CDR3 coding DNA: TGTGCCAGCAGTGAAGAGTGGTGGTTGAGTGAGCAGTTCTTC.

The chain joins TRBV28 to TRBJ1-5; D remains ambiguous. Per germline, CDR1 MDHEN and CDR2 SYDVKM. V was trimmed by 2 bases and J by 3 bases, leaving 8 bases between them. This CDR3 has 14 residues. The CDR3 is CASSLSPANQPQHF. The CDR3 DNA reads as TGTGCCAGCAGTTTAAGCCCCGCCAATCAGCCCCAGCATTTT.

The rearrangement uses TRBV9 and TRBJ2-5, with 8 positions matching TRBD1. This CDR3 region has 14 residues. Germline V gene data show CDR1 as SGDLS and CDR2 as YYNGEE. V lost 1 base, J lost 5 bases, and 4 bases stayed unmatched. The CDR3 DNA is TGTGCCAGCAGCGTACAGGGGGCGGAGGAGACCCAGTACTTC. This gives the protein CASSVQGAEETQYF.

V is TRBV27 and J is TRBJ1-2; D is undetermined. Germline V gives CDR1 MNHEY, CDR2 SMNVEV (reference sequence). The CDR3 spans 15 residues. V lost 5 bases, J lost 4 bases, and 17 bases lay in between. This CDR3 reads CASSLYPQNLYGYTF. CDR3 in DNA: TGTGCCAGCAGTCTTTACCCACAGAACCTCTATGGCTACACCTTC.

The chain joins TRBV5-4 to TRBJ1-1; 8 bases line up with TRBD1. Per the germline V gene, CDR1 is SGHNT and CDR2 is YYREEE (reference sequence). The CDR3 consists of 19 residues. V lost 0 bases to trimming and J lost 4 bases; unmatched junction nucleotides: 17. The CDR3, as DNA: TGTGCCAGCAGCTTGGCCCCCAGAAGGGGCAGGGGGCGAGTCACTGAAGCTTTCTTT. This encodes CASSLAPRRGRGRVTEAFF.

The chain joins TRBV5-4 to TRBJ2-5; 10 bases agree with TRBD2. Germline V lookup: CDR1 SGHNT, CDR2 YYREEE (reference sequence). The CDR3 is 16 amino acids. Trimming cost V 3 bases and J 9 bases; bases outside gene matches: 14. The CDR3 protein is CASSSGTSAPRGAQYF. The DNA of the CDR3 is TGTGCCAGCAGCTCCGGGACTAGCGCTCCCCGGGGGGCCCAGTACTTC.

The chain employs TRBV11-3 and TRBJ1-2; TRBD1 is a possible D gene (5 bases). Germline CDR1 and CDR2: SGHNT and YENEEA. Trimming took 1 base from V and 7 from J, leaving 13 bases between them. This CDR3 comprises 14 residues. DNA of the CDR3: TGTGCCAGCAGCTTAGGGGCCCAGGGTGCTGGCTACACCTTC. Translating it yields CASSLGAQGAGYTF.

In this sample, this clone turned up once. V usage is TRBV28 and J usage is TRBJ1-2; D call uncertain. Germline V CDR1 and CDR2: MDHEN, SYDVKM. The V gene lost 5 bases and the J gene lost 7 bases, with 11 bases spanning the gap. CDR3 length: 12 residues. The CDR3 reads CASSINRVGYTF. In nucleotides, the CDR3 is TGTGCCAGCAGTATTAACAGAGTTGGCTACACCTTC.

This clone has just a few counts. The chain joins TRBV4-1 to TRBJ1-3; TRBD1 might be the D (6 bases). CDR1 MGHRA and CDR2 YSYEKL come from the germline V gene. Trimming pared 0 bases from V and 0 bases from J, leaving 12 bases between. The CDR3 contains 17 residues. This CDR3 reads CASSQDALGASGNTIYF. CDR3 sequence (DNA): TGCGCCAGCAGCCAAGATGCCCTGGGGGCCTCTGGAAACACCATATATTTT.

The chain uses TRBV7-9 and TRBJ2-7, with unresolved D. V lost 0 bases and J 6 bases, leaving 9 bases between the germline ends. The CDR3 contains 13 residues. Germline CDR1 is SEHNR and CDR2 is FQNEAQ (reference sequence). CDR3 amino acids: CASSLANSGEQYF. DNA of the CDR3: TGTGCCAGCAGCTTAGCGAACTCGGGCGAGCAGTACTTC.

The chain carries TRBV4-1 and TRBJ2-6, with D maybe TRBD2 (5 bases). The CDR3 spans 15 residues. Per germline, CDR1 MGHRA and CDR2 YSYEKL. Trimming took off 0 bases at V and 3 bases at J, with 6 bases between the two ends. CDR3 region: CASSQDEGGANVLTF. The CDR3 DNA reads TGCGCCAGCAGCCAAGACGAGGGTGGGGCCAACGTCCTGACTTTC.

The chain carries TRBV5-4 and TRBJ2-3; tentative D call: TRBD2 (5 bases). Looked up from germline, CDR1 is SGHNT and CDR2 is YYREEE (reference sequence). V lost 4 bases and J 1 base, leaving 7 bases between the germline ends. This CDR3 has 13 amino acids. The CDR3 loop reads CASSPGGTDTQYF. CDR3 nucleotides: TGTGCCAGCAGCCCCGGGGGCACAGATACGCAGTATTTT.

This chain joins TRBV18 and TRBJ1-4; D might be TRBD1 (6 bases). CDR3 size: 16 residues. CDR1 and CDR2 from the germline V gene are KGHSH and LQKENI. The ends were cut back, 2 bases at V and 5 bases at J, with 15 bases in the middle. CDR3 loop: CASSPSEGGFNEKLFF. In DNA form, the CDR3 reads TGTGCCAGCTCACCAAGTGAAGGGGGTTTCAATGAAAAACTGTTTTTT.

This chain links TRBV21-1 with TRBJ1-2; the table's D gene call, TRBD1, was not cross checked with the DNA. TRBV21-1 is a known pseudogene. The CDR3 length is 16 residues. CDR3 nucleotides: TGTGCCAGCAGCGATCCAAGACAGGGCACTAACTATGGCTACACCTTC. It encodes CASSDPRQGTNYGYTF.

The genes are TRBV5-1 and TRBJ1-1, with D possibly TRBD1 on 5 matching bases. Trimming left V 2 bases short and J 5 bases short, with 16 bases between. The germline CDR1 and CDR2 sequences are SGHRS and YFSETQ. The CDR3 contains 15 residues. The CDR3 here is CASSFGGALATEAFF. The CDR3 nucleotides read TGCGCCAGCAGCTTCGGAGGGGCCTTGGCTACTGAAGCTTTCTTT.